A single sample gave rise to the 11 T cell receptor beta chains below, sequenced in a study of T-cell reconstitution after alpha-beta-depleted transplantation in children. During its preparation, the TCRbeta library received unique molecular identifiers. Each CDR3 protein is one row after TCRdb ran MiXCR on the PCR reads. The sample holds 440,000 or so distinct CDR3 sequences, around two fifths seen once. The source material was PBMCs, sampled before TCRalphabeta/CD19-depleted stem cell transplant. Receptors originate from a girl aged 2 to 9 with aplastic anemia, due to receive a stem cell transplant.

The V and J genes are TRBV5-1 and TRBJ2-2; D is possibly TRBD1 (6 bases). Germline CDR1 reads SGHRS; CDR2 reads YFSETQ. The CDR3 sequence is 15 residues long. V shed 0 bases and J shed 4 bases, with 10 bases lying between them. The DNA for the CDR3 is TGCGCCAGCAGCTTGGCTCAGGGGAGCACCGGGGAGCTGTTTTTT. Translating gives CASSLAQGSTGELFF.

The chain couples TRBV30 to TRBJ2-2; no definite D call. The V end was cut by 5 bases, the J end by 2 bases, with 12 bases between. From germline, CDR1 is GTSNPN and CDR2 SVGIG (reference sequence). There are 14 residues in the CDR3. Here the CDR3 reads CAWFGMGNTGELFF. The DNA of the CDR3 is TGTGCCTGGTTCGGCATGGGCAACACCGGGGAGCTGTTTTTT.

The V call is TRBV10-3, the J call TRBJ1-5; D gene uncertain. Germline CDR1 ENHRY, CDR2 SYGVKD. The ends were cut back, 4 bases at V and 0 bases at J, with 4 bases in the middle. The CDR3 covers 13 residues. Here the CDR3 reads CAISVDSNQPQHF. The DNA for the CDR3 is TGTGCCATCAGTGTCGATAGCAATCAGCCCCAGCATTTT.

This clonotype has at least ten counts. Here the CDR3 reads CSARSRARGWSTDTQYF. The DNA for the CDR3 is TGCAGTGCCAGATCCAGGGCTAGGGGGTGGAGCACAGATACGCAGTATTTT. The rearrangement joins TRBV20-1 to TRBJ2-3; D possibly corresponds to TRBD1 (6 bases). Between the trimmed V and J ends, which lost 6 bases and 0 bases, there was a span of 22 bases. This CDR3 has 17 amino acids. Germline loops: CDR1 DFQATT, CDR2 SNEGSKA (reference sequence).

This rearrangement joins TRBV6-4 to TRBJ1-1; unclear D gene. The CDR3 runs to 13 residues. The V gene's germline CDR1 is MRHNA and CDR2 SNTAGT. The V end was cut by 0 bases, the J end by 11 bases, with 13 bases between. The CDR3 loop reads CASSDSDGDLAFF. CDR3 bases: TGTGCCAGCAGTGACTCGGATGGAGATTTGGCTTTCTTT.

This sequence joins TRBV7-6 and TRBJ2-5; TRBD1 might be the D (5 bases). The CDR3 totals 15 residues. Germline CDR1 is SGHVS and CDR2 is FNYEAQ. Trimming shortened V by 3 bases and J by 2 bases, and 13 bases separated the two germline ends. The CDR3: CASSLKWGYQETQYF. The CDR3 DNA reads as TGTGCCAGCAGCTTGAAGTGGGGCTATCAAGAGACCCAGTACTTC.

The chain has TRBV29-1 and TRBJ2-5, with D perhaps assigned TRBD1 or TRBD2 (5 bases each). The germline gives CDR1 SQVTM, CDR2 ANQGSEA. The germline V and J ends were trimmed by 4 bases and 2 bases, with 11 bases remaining between them. The CDR3 consists of 13 residues. CDR3: CSVAGPTQETQYF. The CDR3 DNA reads TGCAGCGTTGCGGGACCGACACAAGAGACCCAGTACTTC.

This clonotype has ten or more counts. The rearrangement links TRBV6-2 or TRBV6-3 to TRBJ2-1; D unclear. The CDR3 length is 11 residues. Germline V gene lookup returns CDR1 MNHEY and CDR2 SVGEGT. The V end was cut by 5 bases, the J end by 10 bases, with 9 bases between. This CDR3 reads CASSPQMEQFF. The CDR3 nucleotides read TGTGCCAGCAGTCCACAGATGGAGCAGTTCTTC.

In this sample, this clonotype turned up a few times. The V gene is TRBV6-2 or TRBV6-3, the J gene TRBJ1-1, with D maybe TRBD1 (5 bases). Trimming left V 6 bases short and J 4 bases short, with 12 bases between. CDR3 length equals 13 residues. The germline CDR1 and CDR2 sequences are MNHEY and SVGEGT. The CDR3 sequence: CASRDPGPTEAFF. For the CDR3, the DNA is TGTGCCAGCAGGGACCCGGGGCCCACTGAAGCTTTCTTT.

This chain uses TRBV3-1 with TRBJ2-7, with D hard to call. This CDR3 spans 15 amino acids. Germline V gene sequence: CDR1 LGHDT, CDR2 YNNKEL (reference sequence). The germline V and J ends were trimmed by 3 bases and 2 bases, with 14 bases remaining between them. CDR3 amino acids: CASSHDPSKTYEQYF. The CDR3 coding sequence is TGTGCCAGCAGCCACGACCCCAGTAAAACCTACGAGCAGTACTTC.

DNA of the CDR3: TGTGCCAGCAGTTTGAGTGGCGTCAGCTCCTACGAGCAGTACTTC. Encoded protein: CASSLSGVSSYEQYF. The chain combines TRBV28 with TRBJ2-7, with D unresolved. Germline assignment: CDR1 MDHEN and CDR2 SYDVKM. Trimming left V 3 bases short and J 0 bases short, with 12 bases between. The CDR3 length is 15 residues.